These 8 T cell receptor beta chains share one sample of origin, sequenced in a study of blood T cells in healthy people across ages. A sample-barcoded 5' primer and a J-beta primer mix were used in a second PCR of roughly 6 to 11 cycles. TCRdb itself ran the 5' RACE reads through MiXCR, one entry per CDR3 protein. Among roughly 800,000 distinct CDR3 sequences listed, about 62% were seen once. Material: blood. These receptors originate from a man aged 25 to 40 in good health.

The genes are TRBV7-3 and TRBJ2-1, with 12 positions matching TRBD2. Germline values: CDR1 SGHTA, CDR2 FQGTGA. The CDR3 has 16 amino acids. V lost 2 bases and J lost 7; bases outside the gene matches: 6. Written as DNA, the CDR3 is TGTGCCAGCAGCTTACTAGCGGGAGGGCGGTTTAATGAGCAGTTCTTC. Its protein is CASSLLAGGRFNEQFF.

The chain joins TRBV25-1 to TRBJ2-4, with 9 nucleotides matching TRBD1. The germline CDR1 and CDR2 sequences are MGHDK and SYGVNS. With 5 bases clipped from V and 9 bases from J, the junction kept 8 bases outside the gene matches. The CDR3 runs to 14 residues. CDR3 bases: TGTGCCAGCAGTACCTCCGGGACAGGGATCATTCAGTACTTC. It codes for CASSTSGTGIIQYF.

The chain carries TRBV27 and TRBJ2-5, with 10 bases lining up with TRBD2. Gene TRBJ2-7 matches the end of the DNA better, so the J call may be wrong. This CDR3 is 15 amino acids long. Germline CDR1 reads MNHEY; CDR2 reads SMNVEV (reference sequence). The CDR3 spells CASSLIAGGRYEQYF. The CDR3 region has the DNA TGTGCCAGCAGTTTAATAGCGGGGGGCCGCTACGAGCAGTACTTC.

The CDR3 sequence: CASSPPGVQGDEQFF. CDR3 DNA sequence: TGTGCCAGCTCACCACCCGGGGTGCAGGGCGATGAGCAGTTCTTC. The V gene is TRBV18, the J gene TRBJ2-1; D assignment may be TRBD1 or TRBD2 (5 bases each). V shed 0 bases and J shed 8 bases, with 14 bases lying between them. The germline V gene encodes CDR1 KGHSH and CDR2 LQKENI. This CDR3 is 15 amino acids long.

This clonotype was seen a handful of times. CDR3 DNA: TGTGCCAGCAGTGACCCCCGATGGGGGACAGTTCACTCTGGGGCCAACGTCCTGACTTTC. Translated, it gives CASSDPRWGTVHSGANVLTF. J is TRBJ2-6 and V is TRBV6-1; TRBD1 agrees at 7 bases. Trimming cost V 3 bases and J 0 bases; bases outside gene matches: 14. Germline V gene lookup returns CDR1 MNHNS and CDR2 SASEGT. The length of the CDR3 is 20 residues.

This clonotype was recorded a few times. The V gene is TRBV20-1, the J gene TRBJ2-7, with D hard to call. In germline, CDR1 is DFQATT, CDR2 SNEGSKA (reference sequence). The CDR3 sequence is 13 residues long. Trimming removed 0 bases from V and 3 bases from J, with 9 bases in between. CDR3: CSARDRVRYEQYF. The CDR3 nucleotides read TGCAGTGCTAGAGATAGAGTCCGCTACGAGCAGTACTTC.

The V gene is TRBV11-1, the J gene TRBJ2-1; D gene ambiguous. The CDR3 is 13 residues long. Per the germline V gene, CDR1 is SGHAT and CDR2 is FQDESV (reference sequence). The V and J ends lost 1 base and 12 bases respectively, with 13 bases between them. The chain's CDR3 is CASSLEGPLRQFF. The CDR3 DNA is TGTGCCAGCAGCTTAGAAGGACCCCTCAGGCAGTTCTTC.

The V gene is TRBV7-3, the J gene TRBJ2-5; D is ambiguous. CDR3 length: 16 residues. Germline assignment: CDR1 SGHTA and CDR2 FQGTGA. The V and J ends lost 4 bases and 2 bases respectively, with 17 bases between them. The chain's CDR3 is CASSSSPTPTQETQYF. CDR3 bases: TGTGCCAGCAGCTCTTCCCCGACTCCAACTCAAGAGACCCAGTACTTC.